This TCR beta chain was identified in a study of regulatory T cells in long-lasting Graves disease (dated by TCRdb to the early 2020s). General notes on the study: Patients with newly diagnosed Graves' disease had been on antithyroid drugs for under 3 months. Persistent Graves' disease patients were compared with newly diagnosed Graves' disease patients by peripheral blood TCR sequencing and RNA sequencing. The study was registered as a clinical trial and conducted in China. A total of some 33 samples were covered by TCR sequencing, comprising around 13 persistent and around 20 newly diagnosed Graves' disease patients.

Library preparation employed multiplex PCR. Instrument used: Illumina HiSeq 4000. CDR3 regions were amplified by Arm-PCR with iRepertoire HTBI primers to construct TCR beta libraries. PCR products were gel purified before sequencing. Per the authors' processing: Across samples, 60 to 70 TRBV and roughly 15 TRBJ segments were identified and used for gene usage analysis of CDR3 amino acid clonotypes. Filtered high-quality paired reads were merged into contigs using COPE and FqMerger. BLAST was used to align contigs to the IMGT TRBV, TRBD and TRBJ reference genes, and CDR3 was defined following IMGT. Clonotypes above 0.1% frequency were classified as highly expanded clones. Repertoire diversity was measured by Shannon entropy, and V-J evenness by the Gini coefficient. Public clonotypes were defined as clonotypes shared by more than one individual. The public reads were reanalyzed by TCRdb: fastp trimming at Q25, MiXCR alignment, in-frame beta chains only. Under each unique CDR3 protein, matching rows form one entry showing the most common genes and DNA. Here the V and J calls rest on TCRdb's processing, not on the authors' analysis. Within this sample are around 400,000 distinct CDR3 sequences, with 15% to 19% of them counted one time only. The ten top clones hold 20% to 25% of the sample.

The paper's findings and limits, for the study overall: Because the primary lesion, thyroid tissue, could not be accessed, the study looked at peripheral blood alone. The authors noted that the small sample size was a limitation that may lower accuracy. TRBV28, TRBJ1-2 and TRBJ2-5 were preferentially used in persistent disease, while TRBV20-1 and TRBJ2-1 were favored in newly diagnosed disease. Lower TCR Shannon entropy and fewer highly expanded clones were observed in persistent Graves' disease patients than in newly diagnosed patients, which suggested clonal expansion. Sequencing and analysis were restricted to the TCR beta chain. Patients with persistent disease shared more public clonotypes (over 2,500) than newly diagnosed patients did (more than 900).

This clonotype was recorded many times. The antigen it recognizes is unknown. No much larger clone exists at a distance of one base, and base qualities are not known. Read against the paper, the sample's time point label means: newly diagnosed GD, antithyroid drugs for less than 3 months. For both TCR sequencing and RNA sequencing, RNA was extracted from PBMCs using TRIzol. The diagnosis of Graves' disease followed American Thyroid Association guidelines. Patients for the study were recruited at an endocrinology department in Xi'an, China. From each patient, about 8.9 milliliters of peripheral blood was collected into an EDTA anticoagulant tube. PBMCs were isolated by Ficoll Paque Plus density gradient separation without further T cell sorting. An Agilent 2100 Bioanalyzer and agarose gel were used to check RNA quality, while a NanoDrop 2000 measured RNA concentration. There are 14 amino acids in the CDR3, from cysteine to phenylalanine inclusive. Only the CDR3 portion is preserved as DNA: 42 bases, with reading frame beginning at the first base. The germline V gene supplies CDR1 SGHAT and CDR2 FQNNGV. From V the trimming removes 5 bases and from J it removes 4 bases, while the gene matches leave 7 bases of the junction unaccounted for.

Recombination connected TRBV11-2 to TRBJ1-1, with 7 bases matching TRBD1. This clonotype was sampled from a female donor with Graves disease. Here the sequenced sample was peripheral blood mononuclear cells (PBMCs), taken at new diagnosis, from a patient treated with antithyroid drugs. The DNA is TGTGCCAGCAGCCCTAGACAGGGTACCACTGAAGCTTTCTTT. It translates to CASSPRQGTTEAFF.